This T cell receptor (beta chain) was recorded in a study of T cells in Graves' hyperthyroidism and ophthalmopathy. There are a few counts of this clonotype. RNA transcripts served as the template for amplifying TCR beta CDR3 regions. The study used the HTBI primer set for a first-round RT-PCR of the TCR CDR3. TCRdb re-called the multiplex PCR reads through MiXCR, storing one row per CDR3 protein. The sample holds roughly 180,000 distinct CDR3 sequences, approximately 15% seen once. Germline CDR1 and CDR2: LNHDA and SQIVND (reference sequence). The CDR3 consists of 12 residues. With 3 bases removed from V and 5 bases from J, the gap between germline ends came to 7 bases.

Sequences were obtained from blood. The V call is TRBV19, the J call TRBJ1-1, with D unclear. The TCR was taken from a woman aged 45 to 65 with Graves' hyperthyroidism. The CDR3 DNA follows: TGTGCCAGTAGTATCCAGAGGACTGAAGCTTTCTTT. This sequence encodes CASSIQRTEAFF.